This TCR beta chain is from a study of T cells in women clearing cervical HPV infection. Study-wide findings and caveats: Repertoire richness, not evenness, was significantly elevated in CIN3+ cases versus controls. A classifier using richness and V gene abundances reached an AUC of about 0.83.

About this clone itself: The target antigen is unknown. The CDR3 is cut off 3 residues early in the read; its end comes from the germline J gene.

Only in-frame clones appear in the TCRdb table, and some are missing; sequencing was by immunoSEQ multiplex PCR. With 30,000 to 45,000 clones in the sample, the ten largest clones hold roughly 4%. Each participant carried one incident cervical HPV16 infection only. MY09/MY11 PCR detected cervical HPV DNA; dot-blot assigned genotypes. CDR3 size: 14 residues. CDR1 SGHNT and CDR2 YYREEE come from the germline V gene (reference sequence). With V trimmed by 3 bases and J by 6 bases, 6 bases remained unmatched. The material sequenced was blood buffy coat. V usage is TRBV5-4 and J usage is TRBJ2-1; 7 bases are a match to TRBD1. The source is a woman between 18 and 69 years old with a cervical HPV16 infection that either progressed to CIN3+ or cleared (not recorded which). CDR3 DNA (partial): TGTGCCAGCAGCTCTTCGACAGGGTCCAATGAG. It translates to CASSSSTGSNE. The whole CDR3 region reads CASSSSTGSNEQFF.